The 31 T cell receptor beta chains given below trace back to one sample, sequenced in a study of control samples from healthy donors and cancer patients. Clones were read by immunoSEQ multiplex PCR, and TCRdb kept only the in-frame ones, dropping some. The sample records 100,000 to 150,000 clones, roughly 90% being singletons. The sample taken for sequencing was blood. These receptors all come from a woman between 50 and 59 years old in good health.

This clone has only one observation. The chain joins TRBV27 to TRBJ1-2; D call uncertain. V shed 4 bases and J shed 6 bases, with 12 bases lying between them. Per germline, CDR1 MNHEY and CDR2 SMNVEV (reference sequence). CDR3 length: 13 amino acids. The CDR3 here is CASSSGLSHGYTF. CDR3 bases: TGTGCCAGCAGTTCCGGACTATCCCATGGCTACACCTTC.

J is TRBJ2-3 and V is TRBV5-6, with D possibly called TRBD1 or TRBD2 (6 bases each). The CDR3 covers 16 residues. V shed 0 bases and J shed 6 bases, with 17 bases lying between them. From germline, CDR1 is SGHDT and CDR2 YYEEEE. The CDR3 spells CASSLGPPGGRDTQYF. The CDR3 nucleotides are TGTGCCAGCAGCTTGGGCCCCCCCGGGGGCCGGGATACGCAGTATTTT.

The rearrangement links TRBV7-9 to TRBJ2-1; D tentatively reads TRBD1 or TRBD2 (5 bases each). Germline V CDR1 and CDR2: SEHNR, FQNEAQ (reference sequence). V was clipped by 5 bases and J by 8 bases, with 19 bases between them. The CDR3 covers 15 residues. The CDR3 loop reads CASSRQGPEEDEQFF. CDR3 DNA sequence: TGTGCCAGCAGCCGGCAGGGACCCGAGGAGGATGAGCAGTTCTTC.

This chain joins TRBV5-1 and TRBJ2-6; tentatively, D is TRBD1 or TRBD2 (5 bases each). The germline V and J ends were trimmed by 4 bases and 2 bases, with 10 bases remaining between them. Germline CDR1 reads SGHRS; CDR2 reads YFSETQ. The CDR3 is 15 residues long. This CDR3 is CASSQMGAGANVLTF. Here the CDR3 DNA reads TGCGCCAGCAGCCAGATGGGGGCTGGGGCCAACGTCCTGACTTTC.

This clone occurred a few times. This rearrangement joins TRBV28 to TRBJ1-2; D is unresolved. This CDR3 has 16 amino acids. Trimming cost V 7 bases and J 6 bases, with 24 bases left between them. In germline, CDR1 is MDHEN, CDR2 SYDVKM. The CDR3 protein is CASMVVGRGLRDGYTF. Written as DNA, the CDR3 is TGTGCCAGCATGGTAGTAGGTCGGGGTCTACGTGATGGCTACACCTTC.

The chain combines TRBV4-2 with TRBJ2-5, with TRBD2 as a possible D gene (6 bases). Trimming shortened V by 5 bases and J by 2 bases, and 15 bases separated the two germline ends. The CDR3 covers 15 residues. The germline V gene encodes CDR1 LGHNA and CDR2 YNFKEQ. CDR3 DNA: TGTGCCAGCAGCAAGGGCGGGAATCAGCAAGAGACCCAGTACTTC. As protein: CASSKGGNQQETQYF.

The V call is TRBV5-1, the J call TRBJ2-1; 7 nucleotides line up with TRBD1. Germline CDR1 is SGHRS and CDR2 is YFSETQ. J gave up 7 bases and V 1 base, and 2 bases lay outside the gene matches. CDR3 length: 13 amino acids. Here the CDR3 reads CASSLTGVNEQFF. In DNA, the CDR3 is TGCGCCAGCAGCTTGACAGGGGTGAATGAGCAGTTCTTC.

The table lists this clone with a count of one. The chain combines TRBV6-5 with TRBJ2-5; tentative D call: TRBD1 (6 bases). V dropped 5 bases and J dropped 5 bases, with 9 bases sitting between them. Germline CDR1 is MNHEY and CDR2 is SVGAGI. The CDR3 is 12 residues long. CDR3 sequence (DNA): TGTGCCAGCAGTACAGGGTGGGAGACCCAGTACTTC. Amino acids: CASSTGWETQYF.

This chain links TRBV5-1 with TRBJ1-1; a weak D match, TRBD1 (5 bases). V was cut by 5 bases and J by 3 bases, with 26 bases left in between. Germline-derived CDR1 and CDR2 are SGHRS and YFSETQ. The CDR3 runs 18 residues. The CDR3 loop reads CASSSLPSDSLVDTEAFF. CDR3 DNA: TGCGCCAGCAGTTCCCTCCCTTCCGACAGCCTGGTGGACACTGAAGCTTTCTTT.

This chain uses TRBV3-1 (or the pseudogene TRBV3-2) with TRBJ1-5; no firm D call. Germline V CDR1 and CDR2: LGHDT, YNNKEL (reference sequence). CDR3 length: 14 residues. The ends were cut back, 0 bases at V and 6 bases at J, with 9 bases in the middle. The DNA for the CDR3 is TGTGCCAGCAGCCAAGAAGGATTTGGTCAGCCCCAGCATTTT. It is translated as CASSQEGFGQPQHF.

The chain employs TRBV28 and TRBJ1-2; 7 bases are a match to TRBD1. The CDR3 length is 14 residues. CDR1 and CDR2 from the germline V gene are MDHEN and SYDVKM. The V and J ends lost 4 bases and 4 bases, in that order; junction bases with no gene match: 6. CDR3 coding DNA: TGTGCCAGCAGTTCCACAGGGGCTGGCTATGGCTACACCTTC. Amino acids: CASSSTGAGYGYTF.

V usage is TRBV3-1 (or the pseudogene TRBV3-2) and J usage is TRBJ1-1, with a tentative D call TRBD1 (6 bases). V was cut by 7 bases and J by 2 bases, with 20 bases left in between. Germline V gene sequence: CDR1 LGHDT, CDR2 YNNKEL (reference sequence). There are 16 residues in the CDR3. CDR3: CASKYGGGLANTEAFF. CDR3 nucleotides: TGTGCCAGCAAATATGGGGGCGGACTCGCAAACACTGAAGCTTTCTTT.

This chain connects TRBV18 to TRBJ2-7; 9 bases match TRBD1. Trimming took 1 base from V and 7 from J; bases not matched to a gene: 8. In germline, CDR1 is KGHSH, CDR2 LQKENI. This CDR3 is built from 15 residues. The CDR3 DNA reads TGTGCCAGCTCACCACAGGGACAGGGAGCGGGAGAGCAGTACTTC. Translated, it gives CASSPQGQGAGEQYF.

The chain couples TRBV12-5 to TRBJ2-7; D is ambiguous. This CDR3 has 12 residues. Trimming shortened V by 6 bases and J by 4 bases, and 10 bases separated the two germline ends. From germline, CDR1 is LGHNT and CDR2 FRNRAP. The CDR3 DNA follows: TGTGCTAGTGGCCAAGCCTCTTACGAGCAGTACTTC. Its translation: CASGQASYEQYF.

V gene TRBV5-1 combines with J gene TRBJ1-4; 10 bases match TRBD1. V lost 2 bases and J lost 7; bases outside the gene matches: 5. The CDR3 consists of 15 residues. The germline V gene has CDR1 SGHRS and CDR2 YFSETQ. Written as DNA, the CDR3 is TGCGCCAGCAGCTTCGGACAGGGGGTACGTGAAAAACTGTTTTTT. This encodes CASSFGQGVREKLFF.

The chain links TRBV5-1 to TRBJ1-5, with 9 nucleotides matching TRBD1. In germline, CDR1 is SGHRS, CDR2 YFSETQ. The V gene end was trimmed by 4 bases and the J gene end by 4 bases; junction bases not matched to a gene: 12. The CDR3 has 17 residues. CDR3 nucleotide sequence: TGCGCCAGCAGCCCCGGACAGGGGACGGCGTTAAATCAGCCCCAGCATTTT. Encoded protein: CASSPGQGTALNQPQHF. The entire variable domain, with the rest obtained from reference TRBV5-1 and TRBJ1-5, is as follows: KAGVTQTPRYLIKTRGQQVTLSCSPISGHRSVSWYQQTPGQGLQFLFEYFSETQRNKGNFPGRFSGRQFSNSRSEMNVSTLELGDSALYLCASSPGQGTALNQPQHFGDGTRLSIL.

The chain is built from TRBV14 and TRBJ1-1; D not certain. The CDR3 extends over 14 amino acids. The V and J ends lost 5 bases and 3 bases respectively, with 13 bases between them. CDR1 is SGHDN and CDR2 is FVKESK in the germline V gene. The CDR3 is CASSFNVRDTEAFF. The CDR3 bases are TGTGCCAGCAGCTTCAACGTAAGGGACACTGAAGCTTTCTTT.

This clone was detected only once. The chain recombines TRBV9 with TRBJ1-3; TRBD1 matches 9 bases. The CDR3 runs to 14 residues. V shed 3 bases and J 4 bases; nucleotides not matched to a gene: 2. Germline V gene lookup returns CDR1 SGDLS and CDR2 YYNGEE. The CDR3 coding sequence is TGTGCCAGCAGCGAAGGGACAGGGGGAAACACCATATATTTT. This translates into CASSEGTGGNTIYF. The full variable domain, rest sourced from reference TRBV9 and TRBJ1-3, is DSGVTQTPKHLITATGQRVTLRCSPRSGDLSVYWYQQSLDQGLQFLIQYYNGEERAKGNILERFSAQQFPDLHSELNLSSLELGDSALYFCASSEGTGGNTIYFGEGSWLTVV.

The chain carries TRBV15 and TRBJ2-7, with unresolved D. Deletions cut 0 bases from V and 7 bases from J, with 10 bases between. This CDR3 has 13 residues. Germline V gene data show CDR1 as LNHNV and CDR2 as YYDKDF (reference sequence). The CDR3 loop reads CATSREPVGEQYF. CDR3 DNA sequence: TGTGCCACCAGCAGAGAGCCTGTCGGAGAGCAGTACTTC.

J is TRBJ1-3 and V is TRBV5-1; TRBD1 matches 8 bases. Germline V gene sequence: CDR1 SGHRS, CDR2 YFSETQ. With 5 bases clipped from V and 4 bases from J, the junction kept 8 bases outside the gene matches. The CDR3 extends over 15 amino acids. CDR3 DNA: TGCGCCAGCAGGACAACAGGGGGTGCCGGAAACACCATATATTTT. It yields the protein CASRTTGGAGNTIYF.

This rearrangement joins TRBV2 to TRBJ2-5; no firm D call. This CDR3 has 12 amino acids. Germline V gene sequence: CDR1 SNHLY, CDR2 FYNNEI. Trimming cost V 7 bases and J 2 bases, with 8 bases left between them. CDR3 sequence reads: CASTVLQETQYF. CDR3 DNA: TGTGCCAGCACGGTCCTTCAAGAGACCCAGTACTTC.

The rearrangement links TRBV19 to TRBJ1-4; TRBD1 is a possible D gene (5 bases). The CDR3 totals 16 residues. V shed 5 bases and J shed 7 bases, with 20 bases lying between them. Germline V lookup: CDR1 LNHDA, CDR2 SQIVND (reference sequence). DNA for the CDR3: TGTGCCAGTAGTGAAGCCGGGACCCCCTCGGGTGAAAAACTGTTTTTT. It specifies CASSEAGTPSGEKLFF.

The chain employs TRBV6-1 and TRBJ1-3; D remains unclear. V was shortened by 1 base and J by 8 bases, with 3 bases between the two germline ends. The CDR3 is 11 residues long. The germline gives CDR1 MNHNS, CDR2 SASEGT. CDR3 sequence reads: CASSEVDTIYF. CDR3 nucleotides: TGTGCCAGCAGTGAAGTAGACACCATATATTTT.

The V gene is TRBV7-9, the J gene TRBJ1-5; the D is unclear. This CDR3 is built from 14 residues. Deletions cut 2 bases from V and 3 bases from J, with 8 bases between. CDR1 and CDR2 from the germline V gene are SEHNR and FQNEAQ (reference sequence). DNA of the CDR3: TGTGCCAGCAGCTTAAATGAGGTCAATCAGCCCCAGCATTTT. This encodes CASSLNEVNQPQHF.

This chain links TRBV7-8 with TRBJ1-2; D is uncertain. With 5 bases removed from V and 5 bases from J, the gap between germline ends came to 9 bases. The CDR3 runs to 12 residues. CDR1 and CDR2 (germline): SGHVS, FQNEAQ. The CDR3 DNA reads TGTGCCAGCAGCGTGTCGCAATATGGCTACACCTTC. Its translation: CASSVSQYGYTF. Full variable domain (remainder filled in from reference TRBV7-8 and TRBJ1-2): GAGVSQSPRYKVAKRGQDVALRCDPISGHVSLFWYQQALGQGPEFLTYFQNEAQLDKSGLPSDRFFAERPEGSVSTLKIQRTQQEDSAVYLCASSVSQYGYTFGSGTRLTVV.

The chain recombines TRBV2 with TRBJ1-6; 7 nucleotides agree with TRBD1. V was clipped by 11 bases and J by 9 bases; unmatched bases: 10. In germline, CDR1 is SNHLY, CDR2 FYNNEI. This CDR3 comprises 13 residues. The CDR3 region is CASLGQGGSPLHF. The CDR3 DNA reads TGTGCCTCCCTGGGGCAGGGGGGTTCACCCCTCCACTTT.

The V call is TRBV30, the J call TRBJ1-5, with D tentatively TRBD1 (5 bases). The V end lost 2 bases, the J end lost 6 bases, and 11 bases lay between the germline ends. This CDR3 spans 13 amino acids. In germline, CDR1 is GTSNPN, CDR2 SVGIG (reference sequence). CDR3 protein: CAWSTTAGQPQHF. In nucleotides, the CDR3 is TGTGCCTGGAGTACGACAGCGGGTCAGCCCCAGCATTTT.

This chain connects TRBV5-1 to TRBJ1-1, with 10 bases matching TRBD1. Trimming removed 3 bases from V and 5 bases from J; junction bases left unmatched: 7. Germline values: CDR1 SGHRS, CDR2 YFSETQ. The CDR3 is 15 residues long. The CDR3 DNA reads as TGCGCCAGCAGCTCCTCCGGGACAGGGGTTACTGAAGCTTTCTTT. It codes for CASSSSGTGVTEAFF. Together with reference TRBV5-1 and TRBJ1-1, the CDR3 gives the full variable domain: KAGVTQTPRYLIKTRGQQVTLSCSPISGHRSVSWYQQTPGQGLQFLFEYFSETQRNKGNFPGRFSGRQFSNSRSEMNVSTLELGDSALYLCASSSSGTGVTEAFFGQGTRLTVV.

This chain uses TRBV18 with TRBJ1-5; 10 positions agree with TRBD1. The V gene end was trimmed by 2 bases and the J gene end by 0 bases; junction bases not matched to a gene: 4. Germline values: CDR1 KGHSH, CDR2 LQKENI. The CDR3 is made up of 17 amino acids. CDR3 protein: CASSPSGTGASNQPQHF. The CDR3 nucleotides are TGTGCCAGCTCACCATCCGGGACAGGGGCTAGCAATCAGCCCCAGCATTTT.

The chain's CDR3 is CASSRGATSEKLFF. The CDR3 bases are TGTGCCAGCAGTCGCGGGGCGACGAGCGAAAAACTGTTTTTT. This rearrangement joins TRBV6-6 to TRBJ1-4, with D maybe TRBD1 (5 bases). The CDR3 is made up of 14 amino acids. V dropped 5 bases and J dropped 8 bases, with 15 bases sitting between them. CDR1 and CDR2 (germline): MNHNY, SVGAGI (reference sequence).

The genes are TRBV4-1 and TRBJ1-5; TRBD1 aligns across 8 bases. The ends lost 4 bases at V and 4 bases at J; junction bases unmatched: 6. Germline V gives CDR1 MGHRA, CDR2 YSYEKL. The CDR3 is 15 residues long. The CDR3 DNA follows: TGCGCCAGCAGCCTCGGACAGGGTGGGAATCAGCCCCAGCATTTT. Its protein is CASSLGQGGNQPQHF.